Sequencing of this T cell receptor beta chain was carried out in a study of T cell responses to AZD1222 COVID-19 vaccine. Study-wide points: Close to half of spike-specific TCRs reportedly recognize unmutated variant regions.

Using immunoSEQ multiplex PCR, the repertoire was profiled, and TCRdb retains in-frame clones only, with some absent. The sample yields about 83,000 clones, 86% seen once. A word on this clone: The antigen remains undetermined.

The starting material was peripheral blood, obtained on day 0 of AZD1222 vaccination. The sequence came from an adult in good health.

The CDR3 region has the DNA TGTGCCAGCAGTTTATCACCTCTGGGGGTACTGAAAGCTTTCTTT. It is translated as CASSLSPLGVLKAFF. This chain uses TRBV27 with TRBJ1-1; TRBD1 might be the D (5 bases). Germline loops: CDR1 MNHEY, CDR2 SMNVEV (reference sequence). The CDR3 extends over 15 amino acids. Trimming stripped 0 bases from V and 9 bases from J, with 17 bases between.